Below, one T cell receptor (beta chain) is given with its context. The data are from a study of CD8 T cells in Susac syndrome. Reverse transcription of roughly 0.5 to 1 ug RNA was performed with random hexamers. Coverage of TCR beta CDR3 amplification by immunoSEQ multiplex PCR extended to 54 Vbeta and 13 Jbeta. TCRdb used MiXCR to reprocess the immunoSEQ multiplex PCR reads, holding one entry per CDR3 protein. This repertoire shows 150,000 to 200,000 distinct CDR3 sequences, 85% to 95% found once; its top ten account for around 0.097%. CDR3 length: 16 residues. CDR1 is KGHSH and CDR2 is LQKENI in the germline V gene. Trimming at V came to 4 bases and at J to 2 bases, leaving 10 bases not matched to a gene.

The sample was CD4+ T cells from PBMCs. This receptor was taken from a human donor with multiple sclerosis. The chain couples TRBV18 to TRBJ2-7; 8 bases are shared with TRBD1. The CDR3 spells CASSLPFQQGAYEQYF. The CDR3 DNA follows: TGTGCCAGCTCACTCCCATTCCAACAGGGGGCCTACGAGCAGTACTTC.